This TCR beta chain was retrieved from a study of blood T cell repertoires in COVID-19. Study-level information: Acute and convalescent COVID-19 specimens originated in the United States, Italy and Spain. Nucleic acid was either cDNA or gDNA, and it came from T cells, B-cell-depleted T cells, or PBMCs.

Patients from Seattle were sampled longitudinally, starting during active infection. Some clones are missing from TCRdb's copy, which holds only in-frame ones; the method was immunoSEQ multiplex PCR. The sample has approximately 170,000 clones, around four fifths seen once. The sequencing sample was made of peripheral blood. The TCR was taken from a woman in her 70s with COVID-19, enrolled during active disease.

CDR3 nucleotide sequence: TGTGCCAGTAGTGTCTCGGGGTTCAATGACCTAAACATTCAGTACTTC. Amino acid sequence: CASSVSGFNDLNIQYF. This sequence joins TRBV19 and TRBJ2-4, with D tentatively TRBD2 (5 bases). CDR1 is LNHDA and CDR2 is SQIVND in the germline V gene (reference sequence). CDR3 length: 16 amino acids. The ends were cut back, 5 bases at V and 6 bases at J, with 20 bases in the middle. Variable domain in full (rest from reference TRBV19 and TRBJ2-4): DGGITQSPKYLFRKEGQNVTLSCEQNLNHDAMYWYRQDPGQGLRLIYYSQIVNDFQKGDIAEGYSVSREKKESFPLTVTSAQKNPTAFYLCASSVSGFNDLNIQYFGAGTRLSVL.